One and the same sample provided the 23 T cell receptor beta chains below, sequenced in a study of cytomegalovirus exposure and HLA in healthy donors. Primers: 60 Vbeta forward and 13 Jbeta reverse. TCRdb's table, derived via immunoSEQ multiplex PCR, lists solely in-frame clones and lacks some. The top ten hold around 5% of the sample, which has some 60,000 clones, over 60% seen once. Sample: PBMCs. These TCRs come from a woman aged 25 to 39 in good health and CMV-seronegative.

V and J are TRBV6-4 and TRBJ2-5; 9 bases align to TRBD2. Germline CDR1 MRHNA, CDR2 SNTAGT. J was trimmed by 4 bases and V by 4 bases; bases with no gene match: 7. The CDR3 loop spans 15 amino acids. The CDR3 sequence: CASSGGSGSGETQYF. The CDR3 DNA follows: TGTGCCAGCAGTGGGGGTAGCGGGAGTGGAGAGACCCAGTACTTC.

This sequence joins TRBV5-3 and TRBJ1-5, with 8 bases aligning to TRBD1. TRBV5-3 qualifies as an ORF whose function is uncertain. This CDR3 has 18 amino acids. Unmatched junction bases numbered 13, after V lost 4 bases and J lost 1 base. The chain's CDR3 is CARSRMDRAGPSNQPQHF. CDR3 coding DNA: TGTGCCAGAAGCCGCATGGACAGGGCCGGTCCGAGCAATCAGCCCCAGCATTTT.

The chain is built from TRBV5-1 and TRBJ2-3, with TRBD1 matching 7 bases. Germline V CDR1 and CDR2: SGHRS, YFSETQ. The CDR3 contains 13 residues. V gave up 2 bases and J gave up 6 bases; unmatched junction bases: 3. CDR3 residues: CASSFTGADTQYF. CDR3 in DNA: TGCGCCAGCAGCTTTACAGGGGCCGATACGCAGTATTTT.

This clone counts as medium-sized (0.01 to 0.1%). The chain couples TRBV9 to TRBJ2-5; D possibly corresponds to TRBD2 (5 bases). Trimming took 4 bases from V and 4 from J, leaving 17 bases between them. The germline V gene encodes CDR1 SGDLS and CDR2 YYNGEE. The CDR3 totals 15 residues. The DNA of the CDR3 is TGTGCCAGCAGCATCCAAGGAGGAATTGGAGAGACCCAGTACTTC. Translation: CASSIQGGIGETQYF.

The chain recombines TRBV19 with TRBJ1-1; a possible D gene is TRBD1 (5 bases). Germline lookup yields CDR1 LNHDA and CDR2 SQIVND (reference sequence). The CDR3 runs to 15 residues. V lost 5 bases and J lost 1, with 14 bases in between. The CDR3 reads CASSSRVGGNTEAFF. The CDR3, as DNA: TGTGCCAGTAGTTCCCGGGTGGGGGGGAACACTGAAGCTTTCTTT. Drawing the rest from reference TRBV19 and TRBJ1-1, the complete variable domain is DGGITQSPKYLFRKEGQNVTLSCEQNLNHDAMYWYRQDPGQGLRLIYYSQIVNDFQKGDIAEGYSVSREKKESFPLTVTSAQKNPTAFYLCASSSRVGGNTEAFFGQGTRLTVV.

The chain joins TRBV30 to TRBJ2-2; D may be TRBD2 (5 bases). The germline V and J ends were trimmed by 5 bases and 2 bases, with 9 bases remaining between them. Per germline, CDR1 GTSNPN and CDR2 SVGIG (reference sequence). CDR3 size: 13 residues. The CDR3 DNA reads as TGTGCCTGGGCGGGCCATAACACCGGGGAGCTGTTTTTT. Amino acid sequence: CAWAGHNTGELFF.

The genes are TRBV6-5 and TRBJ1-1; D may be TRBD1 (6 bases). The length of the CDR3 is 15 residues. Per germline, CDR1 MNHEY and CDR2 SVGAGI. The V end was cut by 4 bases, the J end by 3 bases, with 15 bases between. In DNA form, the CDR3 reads TGTGCCAGCAGTTGGGAACAGGGAGTTCACACTGAAGCTTTCTTT. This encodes CASSWEQGVHTEAFF.

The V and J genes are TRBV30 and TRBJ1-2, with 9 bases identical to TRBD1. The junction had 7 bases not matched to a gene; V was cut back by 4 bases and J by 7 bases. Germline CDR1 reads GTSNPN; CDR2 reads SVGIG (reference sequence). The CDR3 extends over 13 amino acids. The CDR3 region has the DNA TGTGCCTGGACCCACAGGGGGCAACGTGGCTACACCTTC. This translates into CAWTHRGQRGYTF. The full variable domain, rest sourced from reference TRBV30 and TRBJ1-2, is SQTIHQWPATLVQPVGSPLSLECTVEGTSNPNLYWYRQAAGRGLQLLFYSVGIGQISSEVPQNLSASRPQDRQFILSSKKLLLSDSGFYLCAWTHRGQRGYTFGSGTRLTVV.

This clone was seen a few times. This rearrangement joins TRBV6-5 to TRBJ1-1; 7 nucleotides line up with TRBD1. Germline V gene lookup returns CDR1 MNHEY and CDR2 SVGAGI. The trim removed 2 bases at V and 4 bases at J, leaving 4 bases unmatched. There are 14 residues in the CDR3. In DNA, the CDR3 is TGTGCCAGCAGTTACGCGTCAGGGGGCACTGAAGCTTTCTTT. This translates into CASSYASGGTEAFF.

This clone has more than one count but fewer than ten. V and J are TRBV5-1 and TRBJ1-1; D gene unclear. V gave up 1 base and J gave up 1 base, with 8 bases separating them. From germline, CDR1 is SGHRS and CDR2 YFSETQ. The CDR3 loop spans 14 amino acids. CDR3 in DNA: TGCGCCAGCAGCTTGCTACTCGCGAACACTGAAGCTTTCTTT. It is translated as CASSLLLANTEAFF.

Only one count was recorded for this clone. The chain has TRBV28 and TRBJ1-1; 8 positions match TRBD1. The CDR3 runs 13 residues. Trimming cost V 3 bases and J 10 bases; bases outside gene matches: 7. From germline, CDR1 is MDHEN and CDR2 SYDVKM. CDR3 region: CASSFGWTGIAFF. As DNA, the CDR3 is TGTGCCAGCAGTTTTGGGTGGACAGGGATAGCTTTCTTT.

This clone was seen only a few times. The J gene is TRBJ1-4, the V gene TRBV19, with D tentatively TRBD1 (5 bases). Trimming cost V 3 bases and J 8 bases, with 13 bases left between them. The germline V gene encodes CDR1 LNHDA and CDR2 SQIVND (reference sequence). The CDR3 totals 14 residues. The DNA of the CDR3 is TGTGCCAGTAGTATGGGCCGGACAAACGAAAAACTGTTTTTT. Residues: CASSMGRTNEKLFF.

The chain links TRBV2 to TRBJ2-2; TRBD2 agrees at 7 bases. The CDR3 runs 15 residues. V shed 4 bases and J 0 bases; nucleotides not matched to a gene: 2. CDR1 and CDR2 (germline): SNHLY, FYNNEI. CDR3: CASSGGTTNTGELFF. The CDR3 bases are TGTGCCAGCAGTGGCGGGACTACGAACACCGGGGAGCTGTTTTTT.

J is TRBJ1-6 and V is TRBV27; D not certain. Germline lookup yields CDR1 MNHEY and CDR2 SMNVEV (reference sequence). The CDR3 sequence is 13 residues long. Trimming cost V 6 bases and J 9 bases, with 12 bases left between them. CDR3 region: CASSRPLGSPLHF. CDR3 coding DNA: TGTGCCAGCAGCAGGCCTTTGGGTTCACCCCTCCACTTT.

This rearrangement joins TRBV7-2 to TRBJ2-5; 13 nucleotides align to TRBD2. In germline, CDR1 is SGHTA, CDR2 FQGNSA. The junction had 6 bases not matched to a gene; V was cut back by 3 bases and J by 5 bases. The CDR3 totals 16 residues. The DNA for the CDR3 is TGTGCCAGCAGCTTTACGGGACTAGCGGGAAAGGAGACCCAGTACTTC. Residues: CASSFTGLAGKETQYF.

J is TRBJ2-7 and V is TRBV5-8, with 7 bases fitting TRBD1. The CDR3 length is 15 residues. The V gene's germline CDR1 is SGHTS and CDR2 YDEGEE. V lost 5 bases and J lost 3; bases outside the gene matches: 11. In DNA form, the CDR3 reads TGTGCCAGCAGAAATAAGGACAGGACAGACTACGAGCAGTACTTC. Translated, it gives CASRNKDRTDYEQYF.

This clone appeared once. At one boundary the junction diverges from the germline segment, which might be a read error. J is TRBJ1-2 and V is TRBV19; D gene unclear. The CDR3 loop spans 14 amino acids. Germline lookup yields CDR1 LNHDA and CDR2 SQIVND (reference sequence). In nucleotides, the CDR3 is TGTGTCAGTAGCAAACAAAAGGCGGCCTACGGCTACACCTTC. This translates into CVSSKQKAAYGYTF. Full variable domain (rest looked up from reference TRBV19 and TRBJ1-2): DGGITQSPKYLFRKEGQNVTLSCEQNLNHDAMYWYRQDPGQGLRLIYYSQIVNDFQKGDIAEGYSVSREKKESFPLTVTSAQKNPTAFYLCVSSKQKAAYGYTFGSGTRLTVV.

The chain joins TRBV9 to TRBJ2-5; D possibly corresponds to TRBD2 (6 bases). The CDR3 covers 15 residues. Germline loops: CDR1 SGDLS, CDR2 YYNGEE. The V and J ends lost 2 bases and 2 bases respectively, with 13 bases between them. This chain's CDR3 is CASSVSGETQETQYF. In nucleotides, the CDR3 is TGTGCCAGCAGCGTCTCGGGGGAAACACAAGAGACCCAGTACTTC.

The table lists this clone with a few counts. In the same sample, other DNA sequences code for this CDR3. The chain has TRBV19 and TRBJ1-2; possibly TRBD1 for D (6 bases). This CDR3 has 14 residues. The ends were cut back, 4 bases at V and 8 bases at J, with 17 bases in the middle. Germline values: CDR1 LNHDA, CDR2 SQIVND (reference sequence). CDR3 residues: CASSKAGAAYGYTF. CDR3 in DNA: TGTGCCAGTAGTAAAGCGGGGGCGGCATACGGCTACACCTTC.

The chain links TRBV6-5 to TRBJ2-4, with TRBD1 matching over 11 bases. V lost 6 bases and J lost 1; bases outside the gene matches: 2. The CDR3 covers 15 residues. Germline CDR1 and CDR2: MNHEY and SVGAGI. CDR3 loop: CASSGQGAAKNIQYF. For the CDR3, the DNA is TGTGCCAGCAGCGGACAGGGGGCGGCCAAAAACATTCAGTACTTC.

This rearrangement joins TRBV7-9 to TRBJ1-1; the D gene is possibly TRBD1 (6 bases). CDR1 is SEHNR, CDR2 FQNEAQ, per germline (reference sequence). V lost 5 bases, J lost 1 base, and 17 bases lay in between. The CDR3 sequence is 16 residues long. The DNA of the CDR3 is TGTGCCAGCAGCCCAGTATTCCCAGGGGAGAACACTGAAGCTTTCTTT. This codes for CASSPVFPGENTEAFF.

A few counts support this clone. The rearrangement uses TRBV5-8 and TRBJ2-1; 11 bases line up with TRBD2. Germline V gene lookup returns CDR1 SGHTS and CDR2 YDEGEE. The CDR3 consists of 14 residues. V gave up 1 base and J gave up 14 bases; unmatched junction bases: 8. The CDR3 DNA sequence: TGTGCCAGCAGCTTGCCGGGACTAGCGGTCTATGAGTTCTTC. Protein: CASSLPGLAVYEFF.

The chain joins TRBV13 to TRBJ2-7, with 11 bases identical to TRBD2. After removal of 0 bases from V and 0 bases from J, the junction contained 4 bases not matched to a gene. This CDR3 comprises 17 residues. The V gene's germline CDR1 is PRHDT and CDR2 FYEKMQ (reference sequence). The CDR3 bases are TGTGCCAGCAGCTTAGGGGGGACTAGCGGCTTCTCCTACGAGCAGTACTTC. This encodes CASSLGGTSGFSYEQYF.